This record concerns one TCR beta chain sequence. The data originate from a study of blood T cell repertoires in COVID-19. At the level of the study: Samples representing acute and convalescent COVID-19 were sourced from the United States, Italy and Spain.

This CDR3 is built from 13 residues. Trimming pared 5 bases from V and 6 bases from J, leaving 8 bases between. CDR1 and CDR2 from the germline V gene are LNHDA and SQIVND (reference sequence). In the authors' methods: Estimation of nucleated cell counts was performed using reference gene primer amplification. Data came from immunoSEQ multiplex PCR; TCRdb stores just in-frame clones and leaves some out. The D gene and trimming were derived from the DNA, and the V and J assignments and clone size from that table. This table has about 60,000 clones, approximately 80% appearing once. The receptor comes from a man in his 60s with acute or convalescent COVID-19. The source material was peripheral blood. V and J are TRBV19 and TRBJ1-6; D gene ambiguous. CDR3 sequence: CASSGGINSPLHF. CDR3 bases: TGTGCCAGTAGTGGAGGGATTAATTCACCCCTCCACTTT.